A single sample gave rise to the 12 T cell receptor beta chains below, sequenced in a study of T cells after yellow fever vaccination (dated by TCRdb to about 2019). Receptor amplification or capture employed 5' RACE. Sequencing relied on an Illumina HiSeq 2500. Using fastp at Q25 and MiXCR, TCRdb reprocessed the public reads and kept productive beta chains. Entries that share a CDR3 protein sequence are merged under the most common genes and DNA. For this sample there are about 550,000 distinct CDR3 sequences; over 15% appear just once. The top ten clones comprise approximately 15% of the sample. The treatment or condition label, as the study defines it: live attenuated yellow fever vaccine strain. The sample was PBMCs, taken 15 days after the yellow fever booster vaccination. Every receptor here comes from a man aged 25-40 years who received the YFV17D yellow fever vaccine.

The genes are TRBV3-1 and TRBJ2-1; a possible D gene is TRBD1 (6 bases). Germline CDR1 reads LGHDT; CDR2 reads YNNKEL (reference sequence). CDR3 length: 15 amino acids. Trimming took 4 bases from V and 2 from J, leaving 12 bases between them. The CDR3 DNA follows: TGTGCCAGCAGCCGGGGACAACTTACCTACAATGAGCAGTTCTTC. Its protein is CASSRGQLTYNEQFF.

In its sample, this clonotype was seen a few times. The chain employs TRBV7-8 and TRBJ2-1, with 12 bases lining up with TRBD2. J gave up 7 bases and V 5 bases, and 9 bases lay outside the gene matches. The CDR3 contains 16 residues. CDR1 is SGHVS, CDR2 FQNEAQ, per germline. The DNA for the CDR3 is TGTGCCAGCAGCCCCCGAACCGGGACTAGCGGGAATGAGCAGTTCTTC. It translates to CASSPRTGTSGNEQFF.

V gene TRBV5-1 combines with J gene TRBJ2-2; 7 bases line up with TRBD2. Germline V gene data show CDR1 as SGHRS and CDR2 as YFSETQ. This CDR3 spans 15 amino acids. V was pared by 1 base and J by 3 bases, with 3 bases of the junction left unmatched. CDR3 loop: CASSLSRGDTGELFF. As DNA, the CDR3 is TGCGCCAGCAGCTTGTCTCGGGGGGACACCGGGGAGCTGTTTTTT.

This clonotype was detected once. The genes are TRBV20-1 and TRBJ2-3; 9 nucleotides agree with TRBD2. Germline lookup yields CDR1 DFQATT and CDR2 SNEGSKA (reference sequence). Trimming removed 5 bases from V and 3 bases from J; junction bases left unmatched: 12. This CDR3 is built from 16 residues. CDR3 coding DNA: TGCAGTGCTGAGGACGCTAGCGGGACTATAACAGATACGCAGTATTTT. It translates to CSAEDASGTITDTQYF.

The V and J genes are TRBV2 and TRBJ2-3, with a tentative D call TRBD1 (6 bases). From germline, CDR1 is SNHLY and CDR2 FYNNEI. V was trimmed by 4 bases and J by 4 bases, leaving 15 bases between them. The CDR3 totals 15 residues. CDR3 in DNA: TGTGCCAGCAGTGGAGGCAGGGGACGTTCAGATACGCAGTATTTT. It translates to CASSGGRGRSDTQYF.

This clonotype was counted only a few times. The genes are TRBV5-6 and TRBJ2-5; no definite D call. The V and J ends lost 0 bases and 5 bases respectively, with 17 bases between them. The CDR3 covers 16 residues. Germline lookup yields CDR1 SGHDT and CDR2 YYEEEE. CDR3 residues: CASSLARQQKRETQYF. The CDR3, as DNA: TGTGCCAGCAGCTTGGCGCGGCAACAAAAGAGGGAGACCCAGTACTTC.

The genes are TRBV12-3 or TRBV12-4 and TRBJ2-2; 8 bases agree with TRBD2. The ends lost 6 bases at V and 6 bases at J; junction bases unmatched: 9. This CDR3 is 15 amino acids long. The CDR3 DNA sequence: TGTGCCAGCAGCGGGGGTCTAGCGGGTTCCGGGGAGCTGTTTTTT. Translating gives CASSGGLAGSGELFF.

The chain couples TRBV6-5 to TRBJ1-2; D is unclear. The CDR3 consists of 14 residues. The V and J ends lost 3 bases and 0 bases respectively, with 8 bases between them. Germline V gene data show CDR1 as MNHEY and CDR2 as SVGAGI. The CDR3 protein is CASSYKSPNYGYTF. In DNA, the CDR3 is TGTGCCAGCAGTTATAAATCTCCTAACTATGGCTACACCTTC.

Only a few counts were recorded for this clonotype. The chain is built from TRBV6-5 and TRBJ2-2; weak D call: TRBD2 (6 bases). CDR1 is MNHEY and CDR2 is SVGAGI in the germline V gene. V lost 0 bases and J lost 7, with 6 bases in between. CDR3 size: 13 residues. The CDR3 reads CASSYSRGGELFF. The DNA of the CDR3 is TGTGCCAGCAGTTACTCGCGGGGCGGGGAGCTGTTTTTT.

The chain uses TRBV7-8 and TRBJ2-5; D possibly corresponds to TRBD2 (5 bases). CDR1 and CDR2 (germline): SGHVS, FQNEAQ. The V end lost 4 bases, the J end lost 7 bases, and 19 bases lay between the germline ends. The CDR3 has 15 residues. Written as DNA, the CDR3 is TGTGCCAGCAGCTCGATTCTAGCTGCCGCGGGGACCCAGTACTTC. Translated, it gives CASSSILAAAGTQYF.

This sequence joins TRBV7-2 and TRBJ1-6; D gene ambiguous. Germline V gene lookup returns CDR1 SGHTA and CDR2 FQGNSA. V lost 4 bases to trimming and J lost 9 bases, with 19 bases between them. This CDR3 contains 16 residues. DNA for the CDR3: TGTGCCAGCAGCTCGGATTTGGGCAGGTCTGGTTCACCCCTCCACTTT. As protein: CASSSDLGRSGSPLHF.

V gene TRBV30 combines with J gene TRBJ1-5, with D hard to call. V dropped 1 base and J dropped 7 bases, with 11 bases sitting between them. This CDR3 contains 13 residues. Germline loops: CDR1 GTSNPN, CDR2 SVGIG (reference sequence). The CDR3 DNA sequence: TGTGCCTGGAGTGACTTTTTGGACCAGCCCCAGCATTTT. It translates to CAWSDFLDQPQHF.